A selection of T cell receptor beta chains follows, all from one sample in a study of neurological immune-mediated disorders. TCRdb re-called the 5' RACE reads with MiXCR, one entry per CDR3 protein. The data show approximately 100,000 distinct CDR3 sequences, with roughly 10% seen just once and about 3% held by the top ten. The sequencing input was PBMCs. The receptors here all came from a female donor with HTLV-1-associated myelopathy (HAM/TSP). Both conserved end residues are part of each CDR3. Each record gives: CDR3 DNA, CDR3 protein, clone size, V gene, J gene, D gene. The D gene is left open where the match is weak. Part of the rows lack a size; the others show once, few, many or a class for expanded clones.

CDR3 DNA: TGCAGTGCTAGAGATAGGTCGGGGGCTGCAAACATTCAGTACTTC
CDR3 protein: CSARDRSGAANIQYF
clone size: many
V gene: TRBV20-1
J gene: TRBJ2-4
D gene: NA

CDR3 DNA: TGTGCCAGCAGCAAGAACAGGGGATACACTGAAGCTTTCTTT
CDR3 protein: CASSKNRGYTEAFF
clone size: NA
V gene: TRBV7-2
J gene: TRBJ1-1
D gene: TRBD1

CDR3 DNA: TGCGCCAGCAGCACGGGACAGGGATTATACGAGCAGTACTTC
CDR3 protein: CASSTGQGLYEQYF
clone size: few
V gene: TRBV5-1
J gene: TRBJ2-7
D gene: TRBD1

CDR3 DNA: TGCAGTGCTAGAGATCCGGGACAGGGCTACGAGCAGTACTTC
CDR3 protein: CSARDPGQGYEQYF
clone size: many
V gene: TRBV20-1
J gene: TRBJ2-7
D gene: TRBD1

CDR3 DNA: TGTGCCAGCAGCTTGCGTAGTGGCACAGATACGCAGTATTTT
CDR3 protein: CASSLRSGTDTQYF
clone size: NA
V gene: TRBV5-6
J gene: TRBJ2-3
D gene: NA

CDR3 DNA: TGTGCCAGCAGCCCCGGACAGGGTTCGGATACGCAGTATTTT
CDR3 protein: CASSPGQGSDTQYF
clone size: many
V gene: TRBV5-6
J gene: TRBJ2-3
D gene: TRBD1

CDR3 DNA: TGCAGTGCCAAAGAGACCCAGTACTTC
CDR3 protein: CSAKETQYF
clone size: many
V gene: TRBV20-1
J gene: TRBJ2-5
D gene: NA

CDR3 DNA: TGCAGTGCTAGTAGGGAGGGGGCGAGTGGCTACACCTTC
CDR3 protein: CSASREGASGYTF
clone size: many
V gene: TRBV20-1
J gene: TRBJ1-2
D gene: TRBD1

CDR3 DNA: TGTGCCAGCAGTTTTTGGGTTGGACAGGGGTTACTTACTGAAGCTTTCTTT
CDR3 protein: CASSFWVGQGLLTEAFF
clone size: many
V gene: TRBV12-3/TRBV12-4
J gene: TRBJ1-1
D gene: TRBD1

CDR3 DNA: TGTGCCAGCAGCGTAGCTCCAGATAGCAATCAGCCCCAGCATTTT
CDR3 protein: CASSVAPDSNQPQHF
clone size: many
V gene: TRBV9
J gene: TRBJ1-5
D gene: NA

CDR3 DNA: TGTGCCAGCTCGGTAGCGGGGGGTTACAATGAGCAGTTCTTC
CDR3 protein: CASSVAGGYNEQFF
clone size: many
V gene: TRBV27
J gene: TRBJ2-1
D gene: TRBD2

CDR3 DNA: TGCGCCAGCGGGGGGGACAGGGGGACCTACGAGCAGTACTTC
CDR3 protein: CASGGDRGTYEQYF
clone size: many
V gene: TRBV5-1
J gene: TRBJ2-7
D gene: TRBD1

CDR3 DNA: TGCGCCAGCAGCGACCCGAGGGGGGGCGCCGGCTATGGCTACACCTTC
CDR3 protein: CASSDPRGGAGYGYTF
clone size: few
V gene: TRBV5-1
J gene: TRBJ1-2
D gene: NA

CDR3 DNA: TGTGCCAGCAGATTAAAGGGCCGTTTGCAAGAGACCCAGTACTTC
CDR3 protein: CASRLKGRLQETQYF
clone size: many
V gene: TRBV7-2
J gene: TRBJ2-5
D gene: NA

CDR3 DNA: TGTGCCAGCAGTATAGACCCGAATACTGAAGCTTTCTTT
CDR3 protein: CASSIDPNTEAFF
clone size: NA
V gene: TRBV11-2
J gene: TRBJ1-1
D gene: NA

CDR3 DNA: TGTGCCAGCAGCAGATTAGCGGGGAGTGAGCAGTTCTTC
CDR3 protein: CASSRLAGSEQFF
clone size: few
V gene: TRBV28
J gene: TRBJ2-1
D gene: TRBD2

CDR3 DNA: TGTGCCACCAGTGACTTCAAACGCGACAGGGGGCGGAATGAGCAGTTCTTC
CDR3 protein: CATSDFKRDRGRNEQFF
clone size: many
V gene: TRBV24-1
J gene: TRBJ2-1
D gene: TRBD1